This TCR beta chain was recorded in a study of OX40 agonist ivuxolimab in advanced cancers. Study details: Patients were dosed intravenously with ivuxolimab at 0.01 to 10 mg/kg every 2 weeks.

The table came from immunoSEQ multiplex PCR; TCRdb's copy has only in-frame clones and leaves some out. The sample consists of 77,000 or so clones, over 70% of them appearing once. In germline, CDR1 is KGHSH, CDR2 LQKENI. V dropped 2 bases and J dropped 1 base, with 11 bases sitting between them. This CDR3 comprises 16 residues. This rearrangement joins TRBV18 to TRBJ2-2, with D maybe TRBD2 (6 bases). Sequencing used CD4+ or CD8+ T cells sorted from blood, obtained in a trial of the OX40 agonist ivuxolimab. The sequence was obtained from an adult with an advanced solid tumor such as melanoma, head and neck, liver or kidney cancer. The CDR3 coding sequence is TGTGCCAGCTCACCAATCGACGGGGGGAACACCGGGGAGCTGTTTTTT. This translates into CASSPIDGGNTGELFF.